Sequencing of this TCR beta chain was carried out in a study of early T cells in non-severe SARS-CoV-2 infection (dated by TCRdb to 2020 to 2023). In the study overall: TCR sequencing used bulk RNA from unsorted whole blood, so alpha and beta chains could not be paired. Summary of the overall study and its limitations: VDJdb matching was skewed toward anti-spike CD8 responses and likely underestimated virus-specific expansions by missing private and CD4 specificities.

V loses 3 bases of germline sequence and J loses 14 bases, and the interval between the two ends is 14 bases. In the germline V gene, CDR1 corresponds to SQVTM and CDR2 to ANQGSEA. The CDR3 goes from the cysteine to the phenylalanine over 11 residues. The sequence is cut down to CDR3 DNA, 33 bases in frame from base 1. Library prep was done by 5' RACE. Sequencing used a NextSeq 500. Unique molecular identifiers were attached to individual cDNA molecules in the TCR library protocol so that sequencing error and PCR bias could be corrected. Both TCR alpha and beta chains were sequenced, and tight co-correlation was observed between alpha and beta sequence abundances in each sample. The study's own analysis went as follows. Decombinator V4 was used to annotate TCR sequences for V gene, J gene and CDR3. TCRs were defined as expanded if a significant change between any two time points was detected under a Poisson model with p below 0.0001. Abundances of TCRs were expressed as counts per million after normalisation to the total number of TCRs sequenced in each sample. TRAV1-2 paired with TRAJ12, TRAJ20 or TRAJ33 defined MAIT TCRs, while TRAV10 paired with TRAJ18 defined iNKT TCRs. VDJdb, accessed 1 November 2021, was searched for CMV, EBV and SARS-CoV-2 annotated TCRs, with TCRs annotated for multiple antigens excluded. Using fastp trimming at Q25 and MiXCR clonotype assembly, TCRdb reanalyzed the public sequencing data and kept in-frame beta chains. Identical CDR3 proteins give one entry, which carries the most common genes and DNA. In this record, the V and J calls reflect TCRdb's handling and not the investigators' own analysis. A total of over 70,000 distinct CDR3 sequences appear in this sample, around 15% of them only once. The top ten clones comprise roughly 6.4% of the sample.

The study was a case-control design nested within a healthcare worker cohort in London, UK, with weekly nasopharyngeal swab PCR tests and blood sampling. Healthcare workers were recruited during the week of the UK lockdown, between 23 and 31 March 2020, and followed weekly for up to about 15 weeks. Regarding this clonotype: Its antigen target is currently unknown. No much larger clone exists at a distance of one base, and base qualities are not known.

The TCR was taken from an adult who was a healthcare worker with PCR-confirmed SARS-CoV-2 infection or an uninfected control (not recorded which). The V and J genes are TRBV29-1 and TRBJ2-1, with no reliable assignment of the D segment. Sequencing used whole blood. This receptor has the CDR3 CSVDWGPFEFF. DNA sequence: TGCAGCGTTGATTGGGGTCCGTTCGAGTTCTTC.